The 19 T cell receptor beta chains below all came from one sample that was sequenced in a study of blood T cell repertoires in COVID-19. Libraries were prepared by immunoSEQ multiplex PCR; TCRdb keeps only in-frame clonotypes and omits some of them. Of 20,000 to 25,000 clones listed, approximately 88% are singletons. The sample taken for sequencing was peripheral blood. Receptors were obtained from a man between 35 and 55 years old with acute or convalescent COVID-19.

This rearrangement joins TRBV30 to TRBJ1-4; maybe TRBD1 (6 bases). The CDR3 has 16 residues. The V and J ends lost 1 base and 2 bases respectively, with 14 bases between them. CDR1 GTSNPN and CDR2 SVGIG come from the germline V gene (reference sequence). The CDR3 is CAWSGRGLGTNEKLFF. Written as DNA, the CDR3 is TGTGCCTGGAGTGGCAGGGGCCTAGGGACTAATGAAAAACTGTTTTTT. Using reference TRBV30 and TRBJ1-4 for the parts outside the CDR3, the full variable domain is SQTIHQWPATLVQPVGSPLSLECTVEGTSNPNLYWYRQAAGRGLQLLFYSVGIGQISSEVPQNLSASRPQDRQFILSSKKLLLSDSGFYLCAWSGRGLGTNEKLFFGSGTQLSVL.

The chain recombines TRBV5-4 with TRBJ1-2, with D unclear. The germline CDR1 and CDR2 sequences are SGHNT and YYREEE (reference sequence). There are 13 residues in the CDR3. V lost 4 bases, J lost 2 bases, and 9 bases lay in between. The CDR3 region has the DNA TGTGCCAGCAGCCTTGACAAGAACTATGGCTACACCTTC. Protein: CASSLDKNYGYTF.

The CDR3 DNA follows: TGCGCCAGCATGCAGGGGAGAGCCTACGAGCAGTACTTC. Protein sequence: CASMQGRAYEQYF. The chain carries TRBV10-2 and TRBJ2-7; weak D call: TRBD1 (6 bases). The V end lost 7 bases, the J end lost 2 bases, and 12 bases lay between the germline ends. The CDR3 extends over 13 amino acids. Germline V gene data show CDR1 as WSHSY and CDR2 as SAAADI.

The chain employs TRBV6-1 and TRBJ1-2; unclear D gene. Germline V gene sequence: CDR1 MNHNS, CDR2 SASEGT. V was trimmed by 5 bases and J by 8 bases, leaving 21 bases between them. CDR3 length: 15 residues. CDR3 sequence reads: CASSPPVETEEGYTF. For the CDR3, the DNA is TGTGCCAGCAGTCCCCCGGTGGAGACTGAGGAGGGCTACACCTTC.

This clone was detected once. The identical CDR3 is also encoded by other nucleotide sequences in the sample. CDR3 bases: TGTGCCAGCAGTCCGGACAGGGACACTGAAGCTTTCTTT. As protein: CASSPDRDTEAFF. V is TRBV11-2 and J is TRBJ1-1; 8 bases agree with TRBD1. This CDR3 contains 13 residues. Trimming took 6 bases from V and 3 from J; bases not matched to a gene: 3. Germline assignment: CDR1 SGHAT and CDR2 FQNNGV.

DNA for the CDR3: TGTGCCAGCAGTTCGGGGGGCACCGGGGAGCTGTTTTTT. It translates to CASSSGGTGELFF. The chain has TRBV13 and TRBJ2-2; 7 positions match TRBD2. This CDR3 contains 13 residues. Germline V gives CDR1 PRHDT, CDR2 FYEKMQ (reference sequence). The J segment lost 4 bases and the V segment lost 6 bases, leaving 2 bases of the junction unmatched.

The chain couples TRBV2 to TRBJ2-7, with 8 bases aligning to TRBD1. V was clipped by 6 bases and J by 6 bases; unmatched bases: 7. The CDR3 has 13 residues. Germline V gene sequence: CDR1 SNHLY, CDR2 FYNNEI. The CDR3 region is CASRQGEVGEQYF. CDR3 DNA: TGTGCCAGCAGACAGGGGGAGGTTGGCGAGCAGTACTTC.

The V gene is TRBV29-1, the J gene TRBJ2-7, with D possibly matching TRBD2 (5 bases). Germline V gene data show CDR1 as SQVTM and CDR2 as ANQGSEA. The V and J ends lost 2 bases and 3 bases respectively, with 14 bases between them. The CDR3 length is 14 residues. CDR3 bases: TGCAGCGTTGAATCGGGATTTCCAGACTACGAGCAGTACTTC. Its translation: CSVESGFPDYEQYF.

This clone appeared once. The CDR3 nucleotides are TGTGCCAGTAGTGGCGAACCGGGACATAACACCGGGGAGCTGTTTTTT. Protein: CASSGEPGHNTGELFF. V is TRBV19 and J is TRBJ2-2; maybe TRBD1 (6 bases). The CDR3 runs 16 residues. Looked up from germline, CDR1 is LNHDA and CDR2 is SQIVND (reference sequence). The V and J ends lost 5 bases and 2 bases respectively, with 15 bases between them.

This clone occurred a few times. The chain couples TRBV11-1 to TRBJ1-1; D uncertain. The CDR3 spans 13 residues. Trimming cost V 2 bases and J 6 bases, with 10 bases left between them. CDR1 and CDR2 (germline): SGHAT, FQDESV (reference sequence). CDR3 protein: CASSLLSRAEAFF. CDR3 in DNA: TGTGCCAGCAGCTTACTATCGAGGGCTGAAGCTTTCTTT.

The chain is built from TRBV5-1 and TRBJ2-7; D not certain. The CDR3 sequence is 13 residues long. Trimming stripped 2 bases from V and 3 bases from J, with 9 bases between. In germline, CDR1 is SGHRS, CDR2 YFSETQ. The CDR3 loop reads CASSFLPGYEQYF. DNA of the CDR3: TGCGCCAGCAGCTTCCTACCGGGCTACGAGCAGTACTTC.

The gene calls are TRBV19 and TRBJ1-5, with 9 bases lining up with TRBD1. CDR3 length: 20 amino acids. The V segment lost 2 bases and the J segment 0 bases; nucleotides outside the gene matches: 14. CDR1 and CDR2 (germline): LNHDA, SQIVND (reference sequence). CDR3 sequence reads: CASSIRSRGQGRYSNQPQHF. The CDR3 bases are TGTGCCAGTAGTATAAGATCTCGGGGACAGGGCCGATATAGCAATCAGCCCCAGCATTTT.

This clone appeared a few times. V usage is TRBV24-1 and J usage is TRBJ2-1, with 7 nucleotides matching TRBD2. Trimming took 5 bases from V and 0 from J; bases not matched to a gene: 6. This CDR3 comprises 16 residues. CDR1 KGHDR and CDR2 SFDVKD come from the germline V gene. CDR3 sequence reads: CATSGPAGSSYNEQFF. For the CDR3, the DNA is TGTGCCACCAGTGGTCCAGCGGGAAGCTCCTACAATGAGCAGTTCTTC.

The chain links TRBV5-1 to TRBJ1-4; perhaps TRBD1 as D (6 bases). Between the trimmed V and J ends, which lost 0 bases and 8 bases, there was a span of 14 bases. CDR1 is SGHRS and CDR2 is YFSETQ in the germline V gene. This CDR3 region has 15 residues. The CDR3 coding sequence is TGCGCCAGCAGCTTGGGAGGCAGGGGTAACGAAAAACTGTTTTTT. Encoded protein: CASSLGGRGNEKLFF.

This chain links TRBV2 with TRBJ2-1, with TRBD1 identical over 8 bases. The CDR3 runs 16 residues. The V gene end was trimmed by 1 base and the J gene end by 2 bases; junction bases not matched to a gene: 4. Germline V gene data show CDR1 as SNHLY and CDR2 as FYNNEI. CDR3 nucleotide sequence: TGTGCCAGCAGTGAAGTGGGCAGGGGGCCCTACAATGAGCAGTTCTTC. Its translation is CASSEVGRGPYNEQFF.

V gene TRBV19 combines with J gene TRBJ2-7, with 9 bases fitting TRBD1. This CDR3 region has 15 residues. Losses at the gene ends were 2 bases for V and 4 bases for J; bases not matched to a gene: 6. From germline, CDR1 is LNHDA and CDR2 SQIVND (reference sequence). The CDR3: CASSILGQGLYEQYF. The CDR3 DNA is TGTGCCAGTAGTATATTGGGACAGGGATTGTACGAGCAGTACTTC.

The V and J genes are TRBV18 and TRBJ1-5; 12 bases line up with TRBD1. CDR3 length equals 15 residues. CDR1 and CDR2 (germline): KGHSH, LQKENI. V gave up 5 bases and J gave up 6 bases; unmatched junction bases: 5. CDR3: CASSTGTGGGQPQHF. The DNA for the CDR3 is TGTGCCAGCTCAACCGGGACAGGGGGCGGTCAGCCCCAGCATTTT.

The gene calls are TRBV29-1 and TRBJ1-1; TRBD1 aligns across 9 bases. The germline V gene encodes CDR1 SQVTM and CDR2 ANQGSEA. Germline trimming cut 7 bases from V and 7 bases from J; bases unmatched to any gene: 10. The CDR3 has 13 amino acids. CDR3 amino acids: CSAVTGGNGEAFF. For the CDR3, the DNA is TGCAGCGCGGTGACAGGGGGGAACGGTGAAGCTTTCTTT.

The rearrangement joins TRBV6-2 or TRBV6-3 to TRBJ2-7, with D possibly TRBD2 on 6 matching bases. V gave up 6 bases and J gave up 6 bases, with 21 bases separating them. The CDR3 loop spans 15 amino acids. Germline CDR1 is MNHEY and CDR2 is SVGEGT. The CDR3 DNA sequence: TGTGCCAGCAGCCGAACTAGGCGGGTGGGAGGCGAGCAGTACTTC. Residues: CASSRTRRVGGEQYF.